These 18 T cell receptor beta chains originate from one sample sequenced in a study of Ad26.COV2.S vaccination and SARS-CoV-2 variants. Sequencing was performed with immunoSEQ multiplex PCR; in TCRdb, only in-frame clones are kept and a portion is missing. The sample holds roughly 410,000 clones, about 83% seen once. This sample's treatment: some 20 received Ad26.COV2.S at low or high dose, single or two shots; 5 received placebo; per-sample allocation not given. Repertoires come from day 63 after the first vaccine or placebo injection. The sample in question was peripheral blood, obtained in a trial of Ad26.COV2.S vaccine versus placebo. The receptor set was obtained from a person between 18 and 65 years old who received the Ad26.COV2.S COVID-19 vaccine or a placebo.

V and J are TRBV5-4 and TRBJ1-1; 7 positions match TRBD1. J was trimmed by 7 bases and V by 3 bases; bases with no gene match: 9. Germline V CDR1 and CDR2: SGHNT, YYREEE (reference sequence). The length of the CDR3 is 14 residues. The CDR3 DNA follows: TGTGCCAGCAGCTCCCTTGACAGGGTAAATGAAGCTTTCTTT. The encoded protein is CASSSLDRVNEAFF.

V usage is TRBV19 and J usage is TRBJ1-3; D unclear. From germline, CDR1 is LNHDA and CDR2 SQIVND (reference sequence). The length of the CDR3 is 10 residues. Trimming removed 7 bases from V and 2 bases from J, with 0 bases in between. DNA for the CDR3: TGTGCCAGTACTGGAAACACCATATATTTT. Amino acid sequence: CASTGNTIYF.

The rearrangement links TRBV10-2 to TRBJ2-7; D is uncertain. V was cut by 6 bases and J by 6 bases, with 12 bases left in between. Germline V CDR1 and CDR2: WSHSY, SAAADI. CDR3 length: 12 residues. CDR3 coding DNA: TGCGCCAGCAGCCTTCGGGCAGGCGAGCAGTACTTC. This sequence encodes CASSLRAGEQYF.

This clone was detected only a few times. This rearrangement joins TRBV5-1 to TRBJ1-4; weak D call: TRBD1 (5 bases). Germline V gene lookup returns CDR1 SGHRS and CDR2 YFSETQ. This CDR3 has 14 residues. V was shortened by 4 bases and J by 6 bases, with 13 bases between the two germline ends. CDR3 DNA sequence: TGCGCCAGCAGCCGGGACTCAACGGATGAAAAACTGTTTTTT. Encoded protein: CASSRDSTDEKLFF.

The V and J genes are TRBV3-1 (or the pseudogene TRBV3-2) and TRBJ2-3, with D possibly matching TRBD2 (5 bases). Deletions cut 4 bases from V and 0 bases from J, with 17 bases between. There are 17 residues in the CDR3. Germline V gene sequence: CDR1 LGHDT, CDR2 YNNKEL (reference sequence). The chain's CDR3 is CASSLQGGLVSTDTQYF. The CDR3 coding sequence is TGTGCCAGCAGCCTTCAAGGCGGACTGGTGAGCACAGATACGCAGTATTTT.

The genes are TRBV29-1 and TRBJ2-1; 8 bases line up with TRBD1. The CDR3 is 13 amino acids. V lost 4 bases and J lost 5; bases outside the gene matches: 4. Germline values: CDR1 SQVTM, CDR2 ANQGSEA. The CDR3 nucleotides read TGCAGCGTTGGGGACAGGAGGGACAATGAGCAGTTCTTC. Residues: CSVGDRRDNEQFF.

This rearrangement joins TRBV9 to TRBJ2-3; possibly TRBD2 for D (7 bases). The V gene lost 3 bases and the J gene lost 2 bases, with 16 bases spanning the gap. The V gene's germline CDR1 is SGDLS and CDR2 YYNGEE. CDR3 length equals 16 residues. DNA for the CDR3: TGTGCCAGCAGCGGGATCGGGGGGCTCTTCACAGATACGCAGTATTTT. Translation: CASSGIGGLFTDTQYF.

The genes are TRBV4-1 and TRBJ1-2, with no clear D. Trimming removed 1 base from V and 8 bases from J, with 14 bases in between. CDR1 MGHRA and CDR2 YSYEKL come from the germline V gene. The length of the CDR3 is 14 residues. CDR3 DNA sequence: TGCGCCAGCAGCCAAGTGCCGGCTCCTAGGGGCTACACCTTC. Its protein is CASSQVPAPRGYTF.

The CDR3 protein is CASRAGGYTDTQYF. The DNA for the CDR3 is TGTGCCAGTAGGGCGGGGGGCTACACAGATACGCAGTATTTT. The chain joins TRBV19 to TRBJ2-3, with 8 bases matching TRBD2. V was clipped by 6 bases and J by 2 bases; unmatched bases: 4. Per the germline V gene, CDR1 is LNHDA and CDR2 is SQIVND (reference sequence). The CDR3 spans 14 residues.

The chain links TRBV3-1 (or the pseudogene TRBV3-2) to TRBJ2-6; tentatively, D is TRBD1 (5 bases). The V and J ends lost 2 bases and 0 bases respectively, with 17 bases between them. Germline V gene data show CDR1 as LGHDT and CDR2 as YNNKEL (reference sequence). CDR3 length: 19 amino acids. CDR3 sequence reads: CASSQSQVYRRSGANVLTF. The CDR3 bases are TGTGCCAGCAGCCAAAGCCAAGTCTACAGGCGCTCTGGGGCCAACGTCCTGACTTTC.

This chain links TRBV7-6 with TRBJ1-1; D gene unclear. Germline V lookup: CDR1 SGHVS, CDR2 FNYEAQ. Trimming left V 5 bases short and J 7 bases short, with 14 bases between. The CDR3 contains 13 residues. CDR3 nucleotide sequence: TGTGCCAGCAGCCCCGAGGCGGGGTTTGAAGCTTTCTTT. It encodes CASSPEAGFEAFF.

This clone was detected only a few times. The chain recombines TRBV5-4 with TRBJ1-4, with unresolved D. Germline V gene sequence: CDR1 SGHNT, CDR2 YYREEE (reference sequence). This CDR3 has 11 residues. V was pared by 0 bases and J by 12 bases, with 6 bases between. CDR3 DNA sequence: TGTGCCAGCAGCTTGGGGGCAGAACTGTTTTTT. Translation gives CASSLGAELFF.

The chain has TRBV2 and TRBJ1-4, with TRBD1 matching over 11 bases. This CDR3 region has 16 residues. V gave up 11 bases and J gave up 7 bases; unmatched junction bases: 15. Per germline, CDR1 SNHLY and CDR2 FYNNEI. In nucleotides, the CDR3 is TGTGCCTCCAAGCTCCGGACAGGGGGCATGGGTGAAAAACTGTTTTTT. Translating it yields CASKLRTGGMGEKLFF. Looking up the rest from reference TRBV2 and TRBJ1-4 gives the full variable domain: EPEVTQTPSHQVTQMGQEVILRCVPISNHLYFYWYRQILGQKVEFLVSFYNNEISEKSEIFDDQFSVERPDGSNFTLKIRSTKLEDSAMYFCASKLRTGGMGEKLFFGSGTQLSVL.

This chain connects TRBV19 to TRBJ2-1; D ambiguous. CDR1 and CDR2 (germline): LNHDA, SQIVND (reference sequence). V was trimmed by 5 bases and J by 12 bases, leaving 20 bases between them. The CDR3 has 14 residues. DNA of the CDR3: TGTGCCAGTAGTGGGCGTACGGCGGAAAAGGGGCAGTTCTTC. Amino acids: CASSGRTAEKGQFF.

The CDR3 DNA reads as TGTGCCAGCAGCAAGTGGCGGGGGGGCGAGACCCAGTACTTC. This encodes CASSKWRGGETQYF. This chain connects TRBV21-1 to TRBJ2-5; the table assigns TRBD2, which was not confirmed against the DNA. TRBV21-1 is an annotated pseudogene. This CDR3 comprises 14 residues.

This clone was observed a handful of times. The chain recombines TRBV7-3 with TRBJ2-7; 9 bases are a match to TRBD2. The CDR3 loop spans 16 amino acids. Per germline, CDR1 SGHTA and CDR2 FQGTGA. The V and J ends lost 0 bases and 3 bases, in that order; junction bases with no gene match: 6. The CDR3 loop reads CASSLTDRLADYEQYF. The CDR3 DNA is TGTGCCAGCAGCTTAACGGACCGACTAGCGGACTACGAGCAGTACTTC.

The genes are TRBV5-1 and TRBJ1-1, with D hard to call. This CDR3 is 15 amino acids long. Deletions cut 0 bases from V and 4 bases from J, with 13 bases between. The germline gives CDR1 SGHRS, CDR2 YFSETQ. Here the CDR3 reads CASSLGGVRGTEAFF. The CDR3 nucleotides are TGCGCCAGCAGCTTGGGCGGGGTACGCGGCACTGAAGCTTTCTTT.

The rearrangement joins TRBV5-4 to TRBJ1-1; D is ambiguous. The germline V and J ends were trimmed by 2 bases and 5 bases, with 10 bases remaining between them. CDR1 and CDR2 from the germline V gene are SGHNT and YYREEE (reference sequence). The CDR3 consists of 13 residues. The CDR3 is CASSFTQMTEAFF. In DNA, the CDR3 is TGTGCCAGCAGCTTCACGCAGATGACTGAAGCTTTCTTT.